This T cell receptor beta chain was retrieved from a study of vaccination and CD4 T cells after COVID-19. Turning to the study itself: Post-COVID specimens were obtained a median approximately 99 days after diagnosis (range 35 to 161). Notes on the study in general: Counts of SARS-CoV-2-reactive clonotypes had a median that went from approximately 21 to 38, a nonsignificant change.

There are 17 residues in the CDR3. Per germline, CDR1 DFQATT and CDR2 SNEGSKA (reference sequence). As for treatment: roughly 11-day PBMC culture with coronavirus spike peptide pools or control peptides (ViraFEST assay). On this clonotype: Its specificity is unknown. A read error may produce the germline difference seen at one junction end.

Cultured CD4+ T cell DNA was sequenced using the Oncomine TCR Beta short-read assay. Genomic DNA was drawn out of CD4+ T cells grown in culture. One entry per CDR3 protein, called by TCRdb with MiXCR from the PCR reads. Of fewer than 15,000 distinct CDR3 sequences in the sample, under 55% were seen once. This receptor was identified in a human donor who had recovered from COVID-19. The source material was CD4+ T cells from blood, cultured in vitro, sampled after SARS-CoV-2 vaccination. The rearrangement links TRBV20-1 to TRBJ2-5, with TRBD2 matching over 13 bases. The CDR3, as DNA: TGCAGTGCTAGAGATTGGACTAGCGGGAGTGATGTGGAGAACCAGTACTTC. It codes for CSARDWTSGSDVENQYF.